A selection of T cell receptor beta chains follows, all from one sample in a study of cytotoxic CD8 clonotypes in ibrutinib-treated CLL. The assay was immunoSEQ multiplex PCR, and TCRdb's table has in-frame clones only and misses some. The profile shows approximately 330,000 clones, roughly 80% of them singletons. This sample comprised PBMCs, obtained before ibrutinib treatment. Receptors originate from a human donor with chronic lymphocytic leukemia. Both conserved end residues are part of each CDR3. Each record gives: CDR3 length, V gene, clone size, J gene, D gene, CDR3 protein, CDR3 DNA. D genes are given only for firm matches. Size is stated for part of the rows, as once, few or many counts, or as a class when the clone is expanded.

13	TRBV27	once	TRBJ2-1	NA	CASSYDGFNEQFF	TGTGCCAGCAGTTATGACGGCTTCAATGAGCAGTTCTTC
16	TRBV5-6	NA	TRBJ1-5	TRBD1	CASSKGQGYSNQPQHF	TGTGCCAGCAGCAAGGGACAGGGGTACAGCAATCAGCCCCAGCATTTT
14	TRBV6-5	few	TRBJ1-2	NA	CASSYSYRDYGYTF	TGTGCCAGCAGTTACTCGTACAGGGACTATGGCTACACCTTC
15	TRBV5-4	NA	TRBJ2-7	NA	CASSLPGVRKFEQYF	TGTGCCAGCAGCTTGCCGGGGGTTCGGAAGTTCGAGCAGTACTTC
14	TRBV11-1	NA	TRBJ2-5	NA	CASSFRGFLETQYF	TGTGCCAGCAGCTTTAGGGGTTTCTTAGAGACCCAGTACTTC
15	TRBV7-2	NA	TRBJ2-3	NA	CASGRGIILTDTQYF	TGTGCCAGCGGAAGGGGGATTATACTCACAGATACGCAGTATTTT
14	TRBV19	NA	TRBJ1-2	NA	CASSIAGAGYGYTF	TGTGCCAGTAGTATAGCCGGGGCCGGCTATGGCTACACCTTC
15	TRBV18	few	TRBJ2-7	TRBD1	CASSSTGTGPYEQYF	TGTGCCAGCTCATCGACCGGGACAGGGCCCTACGAGCAGTACTTC
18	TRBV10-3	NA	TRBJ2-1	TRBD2	CAISVVASGRASYNEQFF	TGTGCCATCAGTGTAGTAGCGAGCGGGAGGGCCTCCTACAATGAGCAGTTCTTC
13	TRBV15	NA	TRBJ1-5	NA	CATSERGAQPQHF	TGTGCCACCAGCGAAAGGGGCGCTCAGCCCCAGCATTTT
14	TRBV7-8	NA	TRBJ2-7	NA	CASIRTENSYEQYF	TGTGCCAGCATCAGGACAGAAAACTCCTACGAGCAGTACTTC